This entry features one T cell receptor beta chain sequence. It lacks a known antigen. No qualities accompany the bases; no much larger clone lies one base away. This entry is derived from a study of T-cell memory formation after mild COVID-19 listed by TCRdb under 2021. Notes on the research overall: Most TCR sequence clusters were specific to one of the two donors. Two young, previously healthy adult volunteers made up the cohort, one male and one female. In a couple of donors, T-cell clones that expanded and contracted after mild COVID-19 were tracked by sequencing TCRalpha and TCRbeta repertoires over time. Broad study findings and their caveats: From day 15 to 85, contracting clones showed balanced CD4/CD8 phenotypes, whereas a second wave of clones that expanded from day 15 to 37 leaned towards CD4+. SARS-CoV-2 specificity of the second-wave clones peaking on day 37 was not confirmed. Contracting CD4+ clones were found mainly in CM and EM memory subsets, while CD8+ clones were enriched in EMRA. Some responding clones were detected in pre-infection memory, which suggested that pre-existing cross-reactive memory T cells had joined the SARS-CoV-2 response. Only a couple of mild cases were covered by the study, and larger cohorts that include severe cases with pre-infection samples were considered necessary.

Ficoll-Paque density gradient centrifugation was used to isolate PBMCs. This sample was sequenced with an Illumina NovaSeq 6000. Using 5'RACE with constant-segment primers, TCRalpha and TCRbeta cDNA libraries were constructed, with sample barcodes and unique molecular identifiers added in the process. RNA was extracted from every sample with Trizol reagent. Libraries were amplified in two PCR steps, with a second sample barcode and Illumina TruSeq adapters added in the second step. Sequencing of libraries was performed on an Illumina NovaSeq with 2 x 150 bp paired-end reads. From the authors' description of their analysis: With migec v1.2.7, reads were demultiplexed and then collapsed into UMI-guided consensus sequences. Using mixcr v2.1.11, the UMI consensuses were aligned to TRA and TRB V and J templates and assembled into clonotypes. A clonotype was counted as expanded or contracted only when both edgeR and NoisET called the clonotype significant, with the noise models trained on biological replicates. For edgeR calls, the cutoffs were a false discovery rate-adjusted p below 0.01 and a log2 fold-change threshold of 1. As an exploratory analysis of dynamics, max-normalized trajectories of the 1000 most abundant clonotypes were examined with PCA combined with hierarchical clustering. Separately sequenced CD4+ and CD8+ repertoires were used to assign a CD4 or CD8 phenotype to each responding clone. TCRdb cleaned the public reads at Q25 with fastp, built clones with MiXCR and kept in-frame beta chains. Rows are combined by CDR3 protein, so each entry shows the most common genes and DNA. These V and J calls are TCRdb output, not the study's own analysis. Counted in this sample were some 340,000 distinct CDR3 sequences; about an eighth of them appeared once. Over 20% of the sample rests with the top ten.

V is pared back by 4 bases and J by 2 bases, with 11 bases lying between the germline termini. The CDR3 numbers 14 residues from cysteine through phenylalanine. Only the CDR3 part of the read is kept: 42 bases, read in frame from the first base. For CDR1 and CDR2, the germline V gene lists MGHRA and YSYEKL. Sequencing input: PBMCs or a T cell subset sorted from them (not recorded which). The receptor's source is a man aged 18 to 35 who had mild COVID-19 (a few samples of this study predate the infection). The sample titles of this study are shuffled in the database, so cell type and time point are left out; the donor was told from shared clones. The sequence links TRBV4-1 to TRBJ1-2, and possibly TRBD1, on 5 matching bases. The CDR3 amino acid sequence is: CASSPGDGNYGYTF. The DNA sequence follows: TGCGCCAGCAGCCCCGGGGACGGGAACTATGGCTACACCTTC.